Below, one TCR beta chain is given with its context. Its antigen remains unidentified. This record belongs to a study of CD8+ T cells in alopecia areata. The study's findings and limits: Sequencing of scalp samples also includes resident alphabeta T cells from normal skin. Tofacitinib yielded significantly lower scalp clonality and fewer expanded CD8+ clones among the top 100.

TCR sequencing used cDNA made by reverse transcription of extracted RNA. Sequencing was performed with immunoSEQ multiplex PCR; in TCRdb, only in-frame clones are kept and a portion is missing. The sample holds about 120,000 clones, around 56% seen once. V was shortened by 1 base and J by 4 bases, with 17 bases between the two germline ends. CDR1 is LGHNA, CDR2 YNFKEQ, per germline. CDR3 length: 17 residues. Treatment of the sample: oral pan-JAK inhibitor, 5-10 mg twice daily. Alopecia areata patients had lesional scalp punch biopsies and peripheral blood taken from them. The receptor's source is a human donor with alopecia areata. The sequencing used CD4+ T cells sorted from blood, collected at week 4, from a patient treated with tofacitinib. V gene TRBV4-2 combines with J gene TRBJ1-5, with a possible D match to TRBD1 (6 bases). The CDR3 sequence: CASSQVSGQGMNQPQHF. The CDR3 DNA is TGTGCCAGCAGCCAAGTATCTGGGCAGGGGATGAATCAGCCCCAGCATTTT.